The next 15 T cell receptor beta chains were all read from a single sample in a study of T cell responses to AZD1222 COVID-19 vaccine. Method: immunoSEQ multiplex PCR; TCRdb's copy keeps in-frame clones and lacks some. In the table there are around 200,000 clones, around 88% of which are singletons. This sample comprised peripheral blood, obtained on day 0 of AZD1222 vaccination. These receptor sequences come from an adult in good health.

The chain uses TRBV19 and TRBJ1-2, with unresolved D. This CDR3 region has 13 residues. Trimming left V 6 bases short and J 5 bases short, with 13 bases between. CDR1 is LNHDA and CDR2 is SQIVND in the germline V gene (reference sequence). The CDR3 spells CASSEPGGYGYTF. CDR3 nucleotides: TGTGCCAGTAGCGAACCAGGAGGGTATGGCTACACCTTC.

The gene calls are TRBV18 and TRBJ2-3; D remains ambiguous. V was pared by 2 bases and J by 0 bases, with 3 bases between. CDR1 and CDR2 from the germline V gene are KGHSH and LQKENI. The CDR3 length is 13 residues. CDR3 bases: TGTGCCAGCTCACCAGACAGCACAGATACGCAGTATTTT. Translating it yields CASSPDSTDTQYF.

The rearrangement joins TRBV6-5 to TRBJ1-3; D remains unclear. V was shortened by 5 bases and J by 0 bases, with 5 bases between the two germline ends. The CDR3 loop spans 13 amino acids. Germline CDR1 is MNHEY and CDR2 is SVGAGI. The CDR3 bases are TGTGCCAGCAGTCCCTTCTCTGGAAACACCATATATTTT. It encodes CASSPFSGNTIYF.

J is TRBJ1-2 and V is TRBV7-3; perhaps TRBD1 as D (5 bases). The germline V gene has CDR1 SGHTA and CDR2 FQGTGA. V was pared by 0 bases and J by 6 bases, with 29 bases between. The CDR3 sequence is 20 residues long. The CDR3 loop is CASSLTRELASQNGGNGYTF. The CDR3 DNA is TGTGCCAGCAGCTTAACGCGGGAGTTGGCTTCACAAAATGGGGGGAATGGCTACACCTTC.

The rearrangement joins TRBV7-3 to TRBJ2-1; D perhaps matches TRBD2 (5 bases). This CDR3 is 14 amino acids long. In germline, CDR1 is SGHTA, CDR2 FQGTGA. Trimming cost V 4 bases and J 8 bases, with 15 bases left between them. The DNA of the CDR3 is TGTGCCAGCAGCTCCCGGACGAAGAGGGATGAGCAGTTCTTC. Amino acids: CASSSRTKRDEQFF.

The chain links TRBV3-1 (or the pseudogene TRBV3-2) to TRBJ1-2; tentative D call: TRBD1 (6 bases). The CDR3 length is 17 residues. Trimming shortened V by 2 bases and J by 8 bases, and 24 bases separated the two germline ends. CDR1 and CDR2 (germline): LGHDT, YNNKEL (reference sequence). CDR3: CASSQRTSRGQGDGYTF. CDR3 bases: TGTGCCAGCAGCCAAAGAACCTCGCGGGGGCAGGGAGACGGCTACACCTTC.

V is TRBV2 and J is TRBJ2-7; the D gene is possibly TRBD1 (6 bases). The CDR3 is 13 residues long. V was shortened by 6 bases and J by 0 bases, with 9 bases between the two germline ends. The germline V gene has CDR1 SNHLY and CDR2 FYNNEI. CDR3 DNA sequence: TGTGCCAGCAGGGAGGACAGCTCCTACGAGCAGTACTTC. This sequence encodes CASREDSSYEQYF.

The chain carries TRBV18 and TRBJ2-5; unclear D gene. There are 13 residues in the CDR3. CDR1 is KGHSH, CDR2 LQKENI, per germline. V lost 3 bases and J 5 bases, leaving 10 bases between the germline ends. CDR3 loop: CASSPLPRETQYF. The DNA for the CDR3 is TGTGCCAGCTCACCGCTCCCGAGGGAGACCCAGTACTTC.

This chain joins TRBV11-2 and TRBJ1-1, with 7 positions matching TRBD1. The V segment lost 3 bases and the J segment 4 bases; nucleotides outside the gene matches: 5. The CDR3 is 14 amino acids. Looked up from germline, CDR1 is SGHAT and CDR2 is FQNNGV. The chain's CDR3 is CASSFTGVSTEAFF. The CDR3 DNA follows: TGTGCCAGCAGCTTTACAGGGGTGAGCACTGAAGCTTTCTTT.

In DNA, the CDR3 is TGCGCCAGCAGTAGGGGGCCGGGACAACACAATCAGCCCCAGCATTTT. This translates into CASSRGPGQHNQPQHF. The chain has TRBV10-1 and TRBJ1-5; 7 bases line up with TRBD1. This CDR3 is built from 16 residues. V lost 5 bases to trimming and J lost 3 bases; unmatched junction nucleotides: 10. Germline V gives CDR1 WNHNN, CDR2 SYGVQD (reference sequence).

This clone turned up a few times. The genes are TRBV6-4 and TRBJ1-5; D remains unclear. Germline V gene data show CDR1 as MRHNA and CDR2 as SNTAGT. With 10 bases removed from V and 5 bases from J, the gap between germline ends came to 15 bases. This CDR3 region has 13 residues. CDR3 sequence: CATGEGGHQPQHF. CDR3 nucleotides: TGTGCCACCGGGGAAGGAGGCCATCAGCCCCAGCATTTT.

The chain uses TRBV3-1 (or the pseudogene TRBV3-2) and TRBJ2-2; 8 bases match TRBD1. This CDR3 comprises 15 residues. V was pared by 8 bases and J by 4 bases, with 9 bases of the junction left unmatched. Germline V gene lookup returns CDR1 LGHDT and CDR2 YNNKEL (reference sequence). CDR3: CASRAKGQGTGELFF. The DNA for the CDR3 is TGTGCCAGCCGAGCTAAAGGACAGGGCACCGGGGAGCTGTTTTTT.

The chain recombines TRBV9 with TRBJ1-2; D gene unclear. Per germline, CDR1 SGDLS and CDR2 YYNGEE. The V and J ends lost 4 bases and 2 bases respectively, with 15 bases between them. This CDR3 is built from 15 residues. CDR3 sequence: CASSSRSTDNYGYTF. As DNA, the CDR3 is TGTGCCAGCAGCTCCCGATCGACGGACAACTATGGCTACACCTTC. Drawing the rest from reference TRBV9 and TRBJ1-2, the complete variable domain is DSGVTQTPKHLITATGQRVTLRCSPRSGDLSVYWYQQSLDQGLQFLIQYYNGEERAKGNILERFSAQQFPDLHSELNLSSLELGDSALYFCASSSRSTDNYGYTFGSGTRLTVV.

The chain couples TRBV9 to TRBJ1-1, with 7 positions matching TRBD1. Germline CDR1 SGDLS, CDR2 YYNGEE. This CDR3 contains 15 residues. V lost 4 bases to trimming and J lost 4 bases; unmatched junction nucleotides: 10. The DNA for the CDR3 is TGTGCCAGCAGCTTCCGCGGACAGGCGGGCACTGAAGCTTTCTTT. Protein product: CASSFRGQAGTEAFF. The whole variable domain, filled in from reference TRBV9 and TRBJ1-1, reads DSGVTQTPKHLITATGQRVTLRCSPRSGDLSVYWYQQSLDQGLQFLIQYYNGEERAKGNILERFSAQQFPDLHSELNLSSLELGDSALYFCASSFRGQAGTEAFFGQGTRLTVV.

This chain connects TRBV5-1 to TRBJ1-1; possible D gene TRBD1, 6 bases. Trimming removed 4 bases from V and 6 bases from J, with 16 bases in between. CDR1 is SGHRS, CDR2 YFSETQ, per germline. There are 14 residues in the CDR3. CDR3 sequence: CASSESGTMSEAFF. For the CDR3, the DNA is TGCGCCAGCAGCGAAAGCGGGACAATGTCTGAAGCTTTCTTT. Complete variable domain (other parts from reference TRBV5-1 and TRBJ1-1): KAGVTQTPRYLIKTRGQQVTLSCSPISGHRSVSWYQQTPGQGLQFLFEYFSETQRNKGNFPGRFSGRQFSNSRSEMNVSTLELGDSALYLCASSESGTMSEAFFGQGTRLTVV.